Below, 15 T cell receptor beta chains from the same sample are listed, as sequenced in a study of CD8 T cells in Susac syndrome. The RNA input was about 0.45 to 1 ug, and it was reverse transcribed with random hexamers. TCRdb ran MiXCR on the immunoSEQ multiplex PCR reads and lists one entry per CDR3 protein. The sample holds about 280,000 distinct CDR3 sequences, roughly 84% seen once. The sequenced material came from CD8+ T cells from PBMCs. These TCRs come from a human donor with multiple sclerosis.

The chain links TRBV16 to TRBJ1-1, with unresolved D. V dropped 4 bases and J dropped 0 bases, with 18 bases sitting between them. The germline gives CDR1 KGHSY, CDR2 FQNENV. The CDR3 consists of 17 residues. CDR3 region: CASSPAPQPTVNTEAFF. The CDR3 DNA reads as TGTGCCAGCAGCCCAGCACCTCAACCTACGGTGAACACTGAAGCTTTCTTT.

This clonotype has just a few counts. The chain employs TRBV6-5 and TRBJ2-2, with D unresolved. Trimming removed 0 bases at V and 7 bases at J, with 12 bases between. CDR3 size: 15 residues. The germline CDR1 and CDR2 sequences are MNHEY and SVGAGI. The CDR3 DNA is TGTGCCAGCAGTTACTCGAAAGAGTCCAGCGGGGAGCTGTTTTTT. Translation gives CASSYSKESSGELFF.

This clonotype has only a few counts. The chain combines TRBV4-1 with TRBJ2-7; TRBD1 matches at 11 bases. CDR1 is MGHRA, CDR2 YSYEKL, per germline. The CDR3 spans 15 residues. The V segment lost 1 base and the J segment 5 bases; nucleotides outside the gene matches: 4. This CDR3 reads CASSQGDRGVDEQYF. Here the CDR3 DNA reads TGCGCCAGCAGCCAAGGGGACAGGGGGGTAGACGAGCAGTACTTC.

V gene TRBV20-1 combines with J gene TRBJ1-2, with 10 nucleotides matching TRBD1. Germline V CDR1 and CDR2: DFQATT, SNEGSKA (reference sequence). After removal of 4 bases from V and 6 bases from J, the junction contained 5 bases not matched to a gene. CDR3 length: 13 residues. The CDR3 bases are TGCAGTGCTAAACGACAGGGGGCAGATGGCTACACCTTC. Encoded protein: CSAKRQGADGYTF.

The chain links TRBV25-1 to TRBJ2-1; TRBD1 matches at 8 bases. Looked up from germline, CDR1 is MGHDK and CDR2 is SYGVNS. The CDR3 is 16 amino acids. V lost 5 bases, J lost 4 bases, and 10 bases stayed unmatched. The CDR3 bases are TGTGCCAGCAGTTCAACCGGGACAGGCCGGTACAATGAGCAGTTCTTC. Translation gives CASSSTGTGRYNEQFF.

The rearrangement uses TRBV12-3 or TRBV12-4 and TRBJ2-2; TRBD2 agrees at 7 bases. With 5 bases clipped from V and 5 bases from J, the junction kept 11 bases outside the gene matches. This CDR3 is built from 16 residues. CDR3 amino acids: CASSASGLLRTGELFF. In nucleotides, the CDR3 is TGTGCCAGCAGTGCTAGCGGATTGTTGAGGACCGGGGAGCTGTTTTTT.

This rearrangement joins TRBV7-9 to TRBJ2-1; 9 bases agree with TRBD2. V shed 6 bases and J 6 bases; nucleotides not matched to a gene: 6. In germline, CDR1 is SEHNR, CDR2 FQNEAQ (reference sequence). The CDR3 runs 14 residues. DNA for the CDR3: TGTGCCAGCAGATCGGGACTAGCAATCAATGAGCAGTTCTTC. It yields the protein CASRSGLAINEQFF.

The chain links TRBV2 to TRBJ2-1, with 8 bases lining up with TRBD2. CDR1 is SNHLY and CDR2 is FYNNEI in the germline V gene. V dropped 4 bases and J dropped 1; count of bases not matched to a gene: 3. This CDR3 contains 15 residues. CDR3 sequence: CASSGLASSYNEQFF. CDR3 DNA: TGTGCCAGCAGTGGACTAGCGAGTTCCTACAATGAGCAGTTCTTC.

The CDR3, as DNA: TGTGCCAGCAGCTACAAGGGCTGGGGTAAGAACACTGAAGCTTTCTTT. Its protein is CASSYKGWGKNTEAFF. The rearrangement joins TRBV13 to TRBJ1-1; D is uncertain. Trimming shortened V by 4 bases and J by 1 base, and 16 bases separated the two germline ends. Germline-derived CDR1 and CDR2 are PRHDT and FYEKMQ (reference sequence). The CDR3 has 16 amino acids. Complete variable domain (other parts from reference TRBV13 and TRBJ1-1): AAGVIQSPRHLIKEKRETATLKCYPIPRHDTVYWYQQGPGQDPQFLISFYEKMQSDKGSIPDRFSAQQFSDYHSELNMSSLELGDSALYFCASSYKGWGKNTEAFFGQGTRLTVV.

The CDR3 reads CASSSKQGIISTNEKLFF. In nucleotides, the CDR3 is TGTGCCAGCAGTTCCAAACAGGGAATCATTAGCACTAATGAAAAACTGTTTTTT. The V and J genes are TRBV28 and TRBJ1-4, with a tentative D call TRBD1 (6 bases). Germline V gene data show CDR1 as MDHEN and CDR2 as SYDVKM. V was shortened by 4 bases and J by 2 bases, with 20 bases between the two germline ends. The CDR3 has 18 amino acids.

This chain links TRBV7-3 with TRBJ1-4, with unresolved D. The CDR3 covers 17 residues. Trimming removed 3 bases at V and 8 bases at J, with 22 bases between. Germline-derived CDR1 and CDR2 are SGHTA and FQGTGA. The CDR3 DNA follows: TGTGCCAGCAGCTTGACACCAATAGGACCCAGAAGGGAAAAACTGTTTTTT. Translating gives CASSLTPIGPRREKLFF. The whole variable domain, filled in from reference TRBV7-3 and TRBJ1-4, reads GAGVSQTPSNKVTEKGKYVELRCDPISGHTALYWYRQSLGQGPEFLIYFQGTGAADDSGLPNDRFFAVRPEGSVSTLKIQRTERGDSAVYLCASSLTPIGPRREKLFFGSGTQLSVL.

The rearrangement joins TRBV7-2 to TRBJ2-3, with D uncertain. Trimming pared 4 bases from V and 1 base from J, leaving 12 bases between. From germline, CDR1 is SGHTA and CDR2 FQGNSA. The CDR3 has 15 amino acids. The CDR3 region has the DNA TGTGCCAGCAGCTCTCGGGCAGGCGGCACAGATACGCAGTATTTT. Translation gives CASSSRAGGTDTQYF.

The chain couples TRBV28 to TRBJ2-7; D is perhaps TRBD2 (6 bases). The germline CDR1 and CDR2 sequences are MDHEN and SYDVKM. This CDR3 is built from 11 residues. Between the trimmed V and J ends, which lost 9 bases and 7 bases, there was a span of 13 bases. CDR3 sequence: CASTGAGEQYF. The CDR3 region has the DNA TGTGCCAGTACCGGGGCGGGGGAGCAGTACTTC.

This clonotype showed up just once. The chain is built from TRBV27 and TRBJ2-2, with 9 bases that match TRBD1. Germline V gene lookup returns CDR1 MNHEY and CDR2 SMNVEV (reference sequence). This CDR3 comprises 17 residues. Germline trimming cut 0 bases from V and 6 bases from J; bases unmatched to any gene: 8. CDR3 coding DNA: TGTGCCAGCAGTTTATCCCCCGGGACAGGGTATTCCGGGGAGCTGTTTTTT. It codes for CASSLSPGTGYSGELFF.

The V and J genes are TRBV27 and TRBJ2-5; 7 bases agree with TRBD2. Germline-derived CDR1 and CDR2 are MNHEY and SMNVEV (reference sequence). The CDR3 totals 17 residues. The ends lost 2 bases at V and 5 bases at J; junction bases unmatched: 14. This chain's CDR3 is CASSLIGIGTTVETQYF. CDR3 in DNA: TGTGCCAGCAGTTTAATTGGGATCGGGACTACGGTGGAGACCCAGTACTTC.